The 18 T cell receptor beta chains below come from one sample, sequenced in a study of graft-versus-host responses after intestinal transplantation. Measured with immunoSEQ multiplex PCR; TCRdb has only the in-frame clones, and not every one. The table has tens of thousands of clones, approximately 92% seen once. These receptors are not linked to any known antigen. Source: unstimulated CD4+ T cells sorted from spleen or lymph node cells, taken before intestinal transplant. The receptors were gathered from a human donor who received an intestinal transplant.

The count of this clone is one. V is TRBV9 and J is TRBJ2-5, with TRBD1 matching over 12 bases. The CDR3 sequence is 17 residues long. Unmatched junction bases numbered 10, after V lost 2 bases and J lost 5 bases. CDR1 is SGDLS, CDR2 YYNGEE, per germline. CDR3 in DNA: TGTGCCAGCAGCGTCGGGACAGGGGGCGCCGGCATCGAGACCCAGTACTTC. Protein product: CASSVGTGGAGIETQYF.

This chain joins TRBV4-1 and TRBJ1-4, with TRBD1 matching 7 bases. Germline CDR1 MGHRA, CDR2 YSYEKL. The junction had 6 bases not matched to a gene; V was cut back by 2 bases and J by 0 bases. This CDR3 is 17 amino acids long. The CDR3 region is CASSQSTGAATNEKLFF. The CDR3 region has the DNA TGCGCCAGCAGCCAATCTACAGGGGCGGCAACTAATGAAAAACTGTTTTTT.

V gene TRBV5-1 combines with J gene TRBJ2-5; possible D gene TRBD2, 5 bases. The germline V and J ends were trimmed by 4 bases and 2 bases, with 18 bases remaining between them. The length of the CDR3 is 16 residues. Germline V CDR1 and CDR2: SGHRS, YFSETQ. DNA for the CDR3: TGCGCCAGCAGCGGGATGTGGCGGGTAGAACAAGAGACCCAGTACTTC. Protein: CASSGMWRVEQETQYF.

This clone has just one count. The chain uses TRBV13 and TRBJ2-6; 10 bases are a match to TRBD1. Germline V CDR1 and CDR2: PRHDT, FYEKMQ (reference sequence). CDR3 size: 20 residues. Losses at the gene ends were 4 bases for V and 0 bases for J; bases not matched to a gene: 12. In DNA, the CDR3 is TGTGCCAGCAGCTCTTCTAAACCGGGACAGGGGCGCTCTGGGGCCAACGTCCTGACTTTC. Translating it yields CASSSSKPGQGRSGANVLTF.

V and J are TRBV5-1 and TRBJ1-1; tentative D call: TRBD1 (5 bases). The CDR3 runs 14 residues. From germline, CDR1 is SGHRS and CDR2 YFSETQ. V was shortened by 6 bases and J by 1 base, with 13 bases between the two germline ends. The CDR3 DNA follows: TGCGCCAGCAAAATTGCCGGGGCGAACACTGAAGCTTTCTTT. Amino acid sequence: CASKIAGANTEAFF.

The V gene is TRBV5-6, the J gene TRBJ2-1; 10 bases are a match to TRBD2. J was trimmed by 1 base and V by 0 bases; bases with no gene match: 7. The CDR3 sequence is 18 residues long. Germline CDR1 SGHDT, CDR2 YYEEEE. The CDR3, as DNA: TGTGCCAGCAGCTTGGTGGCTAGCGGGAGTTTGTCCTACAATGAGCAGTTCTTC. Protein product: CASSLVASGSLSYNEQFF.

The chain carries TRBV27 and TRBJ2-5, with unresolved D. The CDR3 extends over 13 amino acids. The germline V and J ends were trimmed by 5 bases and 5 bases, with 12 bases remaining between them. Germline CDR1 is MNHEY and CDR2 is SMNVEV (reference sequence). Written as DNA, the CDR3 is TGTGCCAGCAGTGTAAGGAGCCACGAGACCCAGTACTTC. Protein product: CASSVRSHETQYF.

This chain joins TRBV6-1 and TRBJ2-4; 9 bases align to TRBD1. The germline CDR1 and CDR2 sequences are MNHNS and SASEGT. The J segment lost 7 bases and the V segment lost 6 bases, leaving 4 bases of the junction unmatched. The CDR3 covers 13 residues. CDR3 loop: CASSGDRVNIQYF. CDR3 bases: TGTGCCAGCAGCGGGGACAGGGTCAACATTCAGTACTTC.

The chain has TRBV7-9 and TRBJ2-1, with D perhaps matching TRBD1 (5 bases). V was trimmed by 4 bases and J by 8 bases, leaving 18 bases between them. Germline CDR1 and CDR2: SEHNR and FQNEAQ (reference sequence). This CDR3 contains 15 residues. CDR3 DNA: TGTGCCAGCAGCTCGGGCGCAGGGTCCCTGGATGAGCAGTTCTTC. Translating gives CASSSGAGSLDEQFF.

The rearrangement joins TRBV18 to TRBJ1-1; D gene unclear. Germline V gene lookup returns CDR1 KGHSH and CDR2 LQKENI. The CDR3 has 14 amino acids. The germline V and J ends were trimmed by 3 bases and 3 bases, with 11 bases remaining between them. The CDR3 spells CASSPSVGDTEAFF. For the CDR3, the DNA is TGTGCCAGCTCACCCTCAGTTGGGGACACTGAAGCTTTCTTT.

The V call is TRBV7-9, the J call TRBJ2-1; the match to TRBD2 covers 10 bases. The CDR3 totals 15 residues. CDR1 and CDR2 from the germline V gene are SEHNR and FQNEAQ (reference sequence). After removal of 4 bases from V and 6 bases from J, the junction contained 6 bases not matched to a gene. The CDR3 sequence is CASSSPSGRANEQFF. CDR3 nucleotides: TGTGCCAGCAGCTCCCCAAGCGGGAGGGCCAATGAGCAGTTCTTC.

The chain links TRBV11-2 to TRBJ2-7; D unresolved. From germline, CDR1 is SGHAT and CDR2 FQNNGV. Trimming shortened V by 5 bases and J by 3 bases, and 17 bases separated the two germline ends. This CDR3 has 15 amino acids. The chain's CDR3 is CASSLTDGVNYEQYF. DNA of the CDR3: TGTGCCAGCAGCCTTACCGACGGAGTGAACTACGAGCAGTACTTC.

The chain employs TRBV4-1 and TRBJ2-1; D uncertain. The V end was cut by 4 bases, the J end by 5 bases, with 12 bases between. The germline V gene has CDR1 MGHRA and CDR2 YSYEKL. The CDR3 has 14 amino acids. The CDR3: CASSPHGGNNEQFF. The CDR3 DNA is TGCGCCAGCAGCCCACATGGCGGAAACAATGAGCAGTTCTTC.

The chain recombines TRBV28 with TRBJ2-7; D unresolved. The CDR3 length is 15 residues. The germline gives CDR1 MDHEN, CDR2 SYDVKM. Trimming took 2 bases from V and 4 from J, leaving 15 bases between them. The CDR3: CASSLQVERGYEQYF. For the CDR3, the DNA is TGTGCCAGCAGTTTACAGGTAGAAAGAGGATACGAGCAGTACTTC.

V is TRBV5-1 and J is TRBJ2-5; perhaps TRBD2 as D (6 bases). The length of the CDR3 is 12 residues. V lost 5 bases to trimming and J lost 5 bases, with 10 bases between them. Germline lookup yields CDR1 SGHRS and CDR2 YFSETQ. This chain's CDR3 is CASRGGSETQYF. The CDR3 DNA follows: TGCGCCAGCAGGGGGGGTTCCGAGACCCAGTACTTC.

The chain links TRBV2 to TRBJ2-3, with D unclear. The CDR3 is made up of 15 amino acids. With 1 base removed from V and 2 bases from J, the gap between germline ends came to 10 bases. The germline V gene encodes CDR1 SNHLY and CDR2 FYNNEI. CDR3 loop: CASSEEASHTDTQYF. CDR3 sequence (DNA): TGTGCCAGCAGTGAAGAGGCCTCGCACACAGATACGCAGTATTTT.

This clone was counted a single time. This CDR3 is CAISESGGLARETQYF. CDR3 nucleotides: TGTGCCATCAGTGAGTCGGGCGGACTAGCGAGAGAGACCCAGTACTTC. The chain combines TRBV10-3 with TRBJ2-5; 9 nucleotides match TRBD2. CDR3 length equals 16 residues. Germline V gene data show CDR1 as ENHRY and CDR2 as SYGVKD. J lost 4 bases, V lost 0 bases, and 6 bases had no gene match.

The chain joins TRBV7-2 to TRBJ1-6, with D maybe TRBD1 (6 bases). Germline CDR1 and CDR2: SGHTA and FQGNSA. The CDR3 totals 13 residues. Trimming stripped 7 bases from V and 7 bases from J, with 11 bases between. The CDR3 loop reads CASKGTRNSPLHF. In nucleotides, the CDR3 is TGTGCCAGCAAAGGGACAAGGAATTCACCCCTCCACTTT.